The 2 T cell receptor beta chains below all came from one sample that was sequenced in a study of control samples from healthy donors and cancer patients. Method: immunoSEQ multiplex PCR; TCRdb's copy keeps in-frame clones and lacks some. The table records approximately 82,000 clones, around 94% of them present only once. The specimen was blood. The receptor source for this set is a woman younger than 35 in good health.

V and J are TRBV19 and TRBJ2-2; a possible D gene is TRBD1 (6 bases). This CDR3 has 15 amino acids. From germline, CDR1 is LNHDA and CDR2 SQIVND (reference sequence). The V end was cut by 3 bases, the J end by 5 bases, with 13 bases between. The CDR3: CASSIVGQWTGELFF. The CDR3 region has the DNA TGTGCCAGTAGTATTGTTGGACAGTGGACCGGGGAGCTGTTTTTT.

The genes are TRBV7-6 and TRBJ2-7; the match to TRBD1 covers 11 bases. Losses at the gene ends were 0 bases for V and 4 bases for J; bases not matched to a gene: 11. The CDR3 has 18 residues. Germline V lookup: CDR1 SGHVS, CDR2 FNYEAQ. CDR3 DNA: TGTGCCAGCAGCTTAGCGGCACCCGGGACAGGGGGTCATTACGAGCAGTACTTC. The encoded protein is CASSLAAPGTGGHYEQYF.